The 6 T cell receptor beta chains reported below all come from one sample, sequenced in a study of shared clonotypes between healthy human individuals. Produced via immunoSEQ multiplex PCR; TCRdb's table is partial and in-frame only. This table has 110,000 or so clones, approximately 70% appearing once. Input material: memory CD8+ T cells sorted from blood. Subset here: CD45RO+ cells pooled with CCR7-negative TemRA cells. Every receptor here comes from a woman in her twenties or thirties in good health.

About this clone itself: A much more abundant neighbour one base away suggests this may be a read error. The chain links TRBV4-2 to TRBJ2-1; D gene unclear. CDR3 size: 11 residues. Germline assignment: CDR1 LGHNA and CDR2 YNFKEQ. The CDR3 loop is CASSLNNKQFF. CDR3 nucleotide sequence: TGTGCCAGCAGCTTAAACAATAAGCAGTTCTTC.

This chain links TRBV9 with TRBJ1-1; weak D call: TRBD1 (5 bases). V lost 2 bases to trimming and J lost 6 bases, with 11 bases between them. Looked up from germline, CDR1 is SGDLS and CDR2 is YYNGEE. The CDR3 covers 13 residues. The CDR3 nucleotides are TGTGCCAGCAGCGTGGGGGTAGGAGCTGAAGCTTTCTTT. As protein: CASSVGVGAEAFF.

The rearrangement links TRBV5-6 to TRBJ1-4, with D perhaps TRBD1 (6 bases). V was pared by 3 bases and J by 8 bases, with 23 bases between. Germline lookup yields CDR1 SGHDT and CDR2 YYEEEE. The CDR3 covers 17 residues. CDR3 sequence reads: CASSSSGGDSRGEKLFF. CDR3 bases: TGTGCCAGCAGCTCCTCGGGGGGCGACAGTCGAGGGGAAAAACTGTTTTTT.

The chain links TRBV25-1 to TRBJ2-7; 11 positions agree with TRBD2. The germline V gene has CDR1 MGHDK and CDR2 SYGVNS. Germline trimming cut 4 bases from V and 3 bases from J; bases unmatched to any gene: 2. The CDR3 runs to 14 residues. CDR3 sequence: CASSGTSGYYEQYF. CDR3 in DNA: TGTGCCAGCAGTGGGACTAGCGGGTACTACGAGCAGTACTTC.

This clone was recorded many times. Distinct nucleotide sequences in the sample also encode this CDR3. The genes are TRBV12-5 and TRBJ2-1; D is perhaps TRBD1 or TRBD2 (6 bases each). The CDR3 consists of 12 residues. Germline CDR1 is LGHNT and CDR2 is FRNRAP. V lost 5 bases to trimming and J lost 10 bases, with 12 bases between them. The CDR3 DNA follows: TGTGCTAGTGGTCCGGGGGCGGGGGAGCAGTTCTTC. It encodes CASGPGAGEQFF.

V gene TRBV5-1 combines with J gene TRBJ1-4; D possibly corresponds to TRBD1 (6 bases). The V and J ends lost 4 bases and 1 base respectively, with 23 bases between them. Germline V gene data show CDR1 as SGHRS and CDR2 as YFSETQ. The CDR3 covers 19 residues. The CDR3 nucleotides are TGCGCCAGCAGCCCACAGGGTACCATGGGGAAAGGAACTAATGAAAAACTGTTTTTT. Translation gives CASSPQGTMGKGTNEKLFF.